The next 18 T cell receptor beta chains were all read from a single sample in a study of T cells in women clearing cervical HPV infection. Libraries were prepared by immunoSEQ multiplex PCR; TCRdb keeps only in-frame clonotypes and omits some of them. The table lists 35,000 to 45,000 clones. Source material: blood buffy coat. The origin of the receptors is a woman aged 18 to 69 with a cervical HPV16 infection that either progressed to CIN3+ or cleared (not recorded which).

As for this clone: The missing CDR3 end, 3 residues past where the read stops, is filled in from the germline J gene. This chain links TRBV7-9 with TRBJ1-1; TRBD1 aligns across 7 bases. There are 15 residues in the CDR3. V was clipped by 6 bases and J by 2 bases; unmatched bases: 9. Germline V gene lookup returns CDR1 SEHNR and CDR2 FQNEAQ (reference sequence). CDR3 bases read: TGTGCCAGCAGTCGTACAGGGGTAGGCAACACTGAA. Its translation: CASSRTGVGNTE. The complete CDR3 protein is CASSRTGVGNTEAFF.

Notes on this clone: The read terminates 3 residues ahead of where the CDR3 ends, so the germline J gene completes it. V usage is TRBV19 and J usage is TRBJ2-2; tentatively, D is TRBD1 (6 bases). The germline V gene has CDR1 LNHDA and CDR2 SQIVND (reference sequence). V was pared by 5 bases and J by 2 bases, with 12 bases between. The CDR3 runs 15 residues. CDR3 DNA (partial): TGTGCCAGTAGTCCCCTGGACAGAAACACCGGGGAG. It encodes CASSPLDRNTGE. The full CDR3 is CASSPLDRNTGELFF.

As concerns this clone: The DNA ends 3 residues before the CDR3 does, and the rest of the CDR3 is filled in from the germline J gene. V and J are TRBV5-3 and TRBJ1-6, with D maybe TRBD1 (5 bases). TRBV5-3 is classed as an ORF, of uncertain function. Between the trimmed V and J ends, which lost 5 bases and 7 bases, there was a span of 13 bases. The CDR3 has 14 residues. The covered CDR3 bases are TGTGCCAGAAGACGCCAGGGTAAAAATTCACCC. It translates to CARRRQGKNSP. The whole CDR3 sequence reads CARRRQGKNSPLHF.

Notes on this clone: With the read ending 3 residues before the CDR3 end, the germline J gene is used to fill in that end. The genes are TRBV28 and TRBJ2-7; tentative D call: TRBD2 (6 bases). Trimming left V 6 bases short and J 0 bases short, with 15 bases between. Germline V gene data show CDR1 as MDHEN and CDR2 as SYDVKM. This CDR3 has 15 amino acids. CDR3 bases read: TGTGCCAGCAGGGGCGGGGCTGAGAACTCCTACGAG. Its protein is CASRGGAENSYE. Given in full, the CDR3 is CASRGGAENSYEQYF.

For this clone: The read halts 3 residues ahead of the CDR3 end, with the missing end drawn from the germline J gene. The gene calls are TRBV2 and TRBJ2-7; 9 positions agree with TRBD2. Germline CDR1 is SNHLY and CDR2 is FYNNEI. This CDR3 contains 14 residues. Trimming took 2 bases from V and 4 from J; bases not matched to a gene: 3. CDR3 in amino acids: CASSELSGSYEQYF. CDR3 DNA (partial): TGTGCCAGCAGTGAACTTAGCGGGAGTTACGAG. The complete variable domain, with remaining parts taken from reference TRBV2 and TRBJ2-7, reads EPEVTQTPSHQVTQMGQEVILRCVPISNHLYFYWYRQILGQKVEFLVSFYNNEISEKSEIFDDQFSVERPDGSNFTLKIRSTKLEDSAMYFCASSELSGSYEQYFGPGTRLTVT.

As to this clone: The read finishes 3 residues shy of the CDR3 end, and the germline J gene is used to complete it. This chain connects TRBV30 to TRBJ1-2; 9 nucleotides align to TRBD1. The V gene's germline CDR1 is GTSNPN and CDR2 SVGIG (reference sequence). This CDR3 comprises 12 residues. V was pared by 5 bases and J by 2 bases, with 0 bases of the junction left unmatched. CDR3: CAWDRGNYGYTF. The sequenced CDR3 bases are TGTGCCTGGGACAGGGGGAACTATGGC.

With regard to this clone: The read halts 3 residues ahead of the CDR3 end, with the missing end drawn from the germline J gene. The chain combines TRBV23-1 with TRBJ2-5; the D is unclear. TRBV23-1 is placed among ORFs of uncertain function. This CDR3 has 13 residues. V lost 8 bases and J 6 bases, leaving 16 bases between the germline ends. The CDR3 protein is CASGKKGAKTQYF. The sequenced part of the CDR3 DNA is TGCGCCAGCGGTAAAAAGGGTGCAAAGACC.

As concerns this clone: The read terminates 3 residues before the CDR3 end, so the remaining end is supplied by the germline J gene. This chain connects TRBV10-1 to TRBJ2-1, with 8 bases fitting TRBD2. CDR1 and CDR2 (germline): WNHNN, SYGVQD (reference sequence). The CDR3 consists of 14 residues. Trimming at V came to 3 bases and at J to 3 bases, leaving 1 base not matched to a gene. The CDR3 here is CASSETSGYNEQFF. The CDR3 bases that were read are TGCGCCAGCAGTGAAACTAGCGGCTACAATGAG.

To note about this clone: The read gets to within 3 residues of the CDR3 end, and the germline J gene fills in the rest. The chain is built from TRBV18 and TRBJ1-5; no reliable D call. Trimming pared 0 bases from V and 7 bases from J, leaving 4 bases between. Germline V gene data show CDR1 as KGHSH and CDR2 as LQKENI. The CDR3 has 12 residues. The CDR3 region is CASSPPQQPQHF. CDR3 bases read: TGTGCCAGCTCACCACCCCAGCAGCCC.

Points on this clone: The DNA ends 3 residues before the CDR3 does, and the rest of the CDR3 is filled in from the germline J gene. This sequence joins TRBV4-2 and TRBJ2-1; TRBD2 agrees at 10 bases. CDR3 length equals 18 residues. The V segment lost 4 bases and the J segment 2 bases; nucleotides outside the gene matches: 11. Germline CDR1 is LGHNA and CDR2 is YNFKEQ. CDR3 protein: CASSPLMASGSAYNEQFF. Incomplete CDR3 DNA: TGTGCCAGCAGCCCCCTTATGGCTAGCGGGAGTGCCTACAATGAG.

In regard to this clone: Sequencing ends 3 residues short of the CDR3 end; the germline J gene provides the rest. This sequence joins TRBV7-6 and TRBJ2-3; D gene unclear. Trimming pared 2 bases from V and 1 base from J, leaving 16 bases between. The V gene's germline CDR1 is SGHVS and CDR2 FNYEAQ. The CDR3 runs to 17 residues. CDR3 sequence reads: CASSLFLGSDRTDTQYF. The CDR3 DNA, read in part, is TGTGCCAGCAGCTTATTTTTAGGGTCAGATCGCACAGATACG.

Remarks on this clone: Read sequence stops 3 residues before the CDR3 end, and the germline J gene provides the missing end. This sequence joins TRBV5-1 and TRBJ2-5, with D maybe TRBD2 (8 bases). The V end was cut by 8 bases, the J end by 0 bases, with 20 bases between. Germline CDR1 reads SGHRS; CDR2 reads YFSETQ. There are 16 residues in the CDR3. The sequenced CDR3 bases are TGCGCCAGTCTCACAGGGGCTAGCGGGTACCAAGAGACC. It translates to CASLTGASGYQET. The entire CDR3 protein is CASLTGASGYQETQYF.

For this clone: The sequenced fragment ends 3 residues before the CDR3 boundary, so the rest is inferred from the germline J gene. The V gene is TRBV29-1, the J gene TRBJ1-1; D call uncertain. The ends were cut back, 4 bases at V and 4 bases at J, with 10 bases in the middle. Germline V lookup: CDR1 SQVTM, CDR2 ANQGSEA. The CDR3 has 12 residues. The CDR3 loop reads CSVARHITEAFF. The CDR3 DNA, read in part, is TGCAGCGTTGCCCGTCACATCACTGAA.

As concerns this clone: The read ends 3 residues shy of where the CDR3 ends; the end is completed using the germline J gene. The V gene is TRBV18, the J gene TRBJ1-1; 10 positions match TRBD1. CDR1 is KGHSH, CDR2 LQKENI, per germline. The trim removed 6 bases at V and 4 bases at J, leaving 2 bases unmatched. This CDR3 comprises 13 residues. This CDR3 is CASSRDRGTEAFF. The sequenced part of the CDR3 DNA is TGTGCCAGCTCGCGGGACAGGGGCACTGAA.

Regarding this clone: The missing CDR3 end, 3 residues past where the read stops, is filled in from the germline J gene. This chain joins TRBV7-8 and TRBJ2-2; TRBD2 matches 7 bases. There are 16 residues in the CDR3. Germline CDR1 SGHVS, CDR2 FQNEAQ. Germline trimming cut 5 bases from V and 0 bases from J; bases unmatched to any gene: 6. The CDR3 DNA, read in part, is TGTGCCAGCAGCATTAGCGGGCTAGCGAACACCGGGGAG. Residues: CASSISGLANTGE. The whole CDR3 region reads CASSISGLANTGELFF.

A word on this clone: The read terminates 3 residues ahead of where the CDR3 ends, so the germline J gene completes it. This chain joins TRBV7-6 and TRBJ1-1, with TRBD1 as a possible D gene (5 bases). Germline V lookup: CDR1 SGHVS, CDR2 FNYEAQ. CDR3 length: 16 amino acids. V was shortened by 0 bases and J by 4 bases, with 15 bases between the two germline ends. The CDR3: CASSLATGRGSTEAFF. CDR3 DNA (partial): TGTGCCAGCAGCTTAGCTACCGGCCGGGGGAGCACTGAA. Drawing the rest from reference TRBV7-6 and TRBJ1-1, the complete variable domain is GAGVSQSPRYKVTKRGQDVALRCDPISGHVSLYWYRQALGQGPEFLTYFNYEAQQDKSGLPNDRFSAERPEGSISTLTIQRTEQRDSAMYRCASSLATGRGSTEAFFGQGTRLTVV.

As to this clone: The CDR3 is cut off 3 residues early in the read; its end comes from the germline J gene. This chain connects TRBV18 to TRBJ1-2; possibly TRBD1 for D (5 bases). The germline V gene encodes CDR1 KGHSH and CDR2 LQKENI. The CDR3 contains 13 residues. The sequenced part of the CDR3 DNA is TGTGCCAGCTCACTCTGGGACTTTCAGGGC. It codes for CASSLWDFQG. The entire CDR3 sequence reads CASSLWDFQGYTF.

Note on this clone: Coverage ceases 3 residues before the CDR3 finishes, and the germline J gene fills in the end. The V gene is TRBV11-2, the J gene TRBJ1-4, with D uncertain. Germline V lookup: CDR1 SGHAT, CDR2 FQNNGV. The ends were cut back, 5 bases at V and 4 bases at J, with 8 bases in the middle. The CDR3 extends over 13 amino acids. The part of the CDR3 DNA that was read is TGTGCCAGCAGCCTCCGTAATAATGAAAAA. The encoded protein is CASSLRNNEK. The whole CDR3 sequence is CASSLRNNEKLFF.